This T cell receptor beta chain was recorded in a study of cytomegalovirus exposure and HLA in healthy donors. Primers for the PCR totalled 60 Vbeta and 13 Jbeta. The method was immunoSEQ multiplex PCR; TCRdb's version includes in-frame clones alone and lacks a portion of them. Of 130,000 to 150,000 clones listed, around 79% are singletons. The germline V and J ends were trimmed by 1 base and 8 bases, with 6 bases remaining between them. Germline lookup yields CDR1 SGHNT and CDR2 YENEEA. The CDR3 extends over 13 amino acids. What was sequenced was PBMCs. The chain has TRBV11-3 and TRBJ1-6, with D unresolved. This clonotype was obtained from a woman between 50 and 59 years old in good health and CMV-seropositive. The CDR3 sequence: CASSLGSDSPLHF. In DNA, the CDR3 is TGTGCCAGCAGCTTAGGGTCGGATTCACCCCTCCACTTT.